This T cell receptor beta chain was sequenced for a study of T cells in Graves' hyperthyroidism and ophthalmopathy. Study-level background: Prior to any treatment, at the point of initial diagnosis, peripheral blood was collected. The study's findings and limits: Peripheral blood also featured most of the thyroid clonotypes expanded above 0.001. In the analysis, a 13 V-J model separated ophthalmopathy from stable hyperthyroidism.

There were TCR beta CDR3 regions amplified from RNA transcripts. During a first-round RT-PCR of the TCR CDR3, the HTBI primer set was used. Using its own MiXCR run on the multiplex PCR reads, TCRdb lists one record per CDR3 protein. The sample lists approximately 370,000 distinct CDR3 sequences; about 17% were seen once. V gave up 6 bases and J gave up 2 bases, with 13 bases separating them. This CDR3 has 14 amino acids. Progressors' blood was drawn at hyperthyroidism diagnosis, before ophthalmopathy symptoms. There are many counts of this clonotype. Its antigen remains unidentified. The origin of this receptor is a woman in her thirties with Graves' hyperthyroidism that later progressed to Graves' ophthalmopathy. This sequence joins TRBV12-3 or TRBV12-4 and TRBJ2-5; D perhaps matches TRBD1 (6 bases). Sequences were obtained from blood. The CDR3 coding sequence is TGTGCCAGCAGCTCAGGGGTGGGGCAAGAGACCCAGTACTTC. Translation: CASSSGVGQETQYF.